Listed below are T cell receptor beta chains from one sample, sequenced in a study of OX40 agonist ivuxolimab in advanced cancers. Profiling relied on immunoSEQ multiplex PCR, and the TCRdb table lists in-frame clones only, not all of them. In the table there are about 50,000 clones, just under 85% of which are singletons. The specimen was CD4+ or CD8+ T cells sorted from blood, collected in a trial of the OX40 agonist ivuxolimab. These receptors were obtained from an adult with an advanced solid tumor such as melanoma, head and neck, liver or kidney cancer. The CDR3 runs from the conserved cysteine through the conserved F or W.

v_call cdr3_aa
TRBV4-1 CASSQARGETVHRELFF
TRBV2 CASSASTPGRINQPQHF
TRBV2 CATPRGDSSYEQYF
TRBV7-9 CASSPRTSEYTDTQYF
TRBV5-5 CASSFDPLANTEAFF
TRBV7-2 CASSLAWAVSNQPQHF
TRBV6-6 CASSYSGTGGYQPQHF
TRBV2 CASTWPRAGEQGEYDYGYTF
TRBV5-1 CASSFGTLAADTQYF
TRBV20-1 CSVRGGNTIYF
TRBV30 CAWTTGFNTEAFF
TRBV11-1 CASSFNRGANEKLFF
TRBV19 CASSMGTRSGETQYF
TRBV6-5 CASSRQGDYEQYF
TRBV18 CASSPPQQKAGYEQYF
TRBV19 CASSSSGGVNTEAFF
TRBV11-2 CASSRRTGNTGELFF
TRBV11-2 CASSPKKTGGSGLVYEQYF
TRBV7-2 CASSLAGQGQETQYF
TRBV6-5 CASTGSGLPIEQFF
TRBV28 CAVVGGRSNQPQHF
TRBV7-8 CASSLARNRGAPTEAFF
TRBV5-1 CASSPGQGYGYTF
TRBV6-1 CASSLTGYTGELFF
TRBV19 CATSGTGGEKLFF
TRBV10-1 CASRPGGMNTEAFF
TRBV6-5 CASSYLKQGGTEAFF
TRBV5-1 CASSLLEDGLEQYF
TRBV11-2 CASSLDAGTVSSATF
TRBV4-3 CASSRSGSPLHF
TRBV9 CASSPAALITGELFF
TRBV4-3 CASSPQGMRIETQYF
TRBV5-1 CASSVGLAEDTGELFF
TRBV2 CASSEPPGDYEQYF
TRBV9 CASKSNRGDNEQFF
TRBV29-1 CSVDVLGTEAFF
TRBV2 CASSVRGGETQYF
TRBV11-2 CASTQSRGGNYEQYF
TRBV5-4 CASSPHGTGGEQYF
TRBV15 CATSREGRLGTTEEQFF
TRBV9 CASSVVSGLAGAEQFF
TRBV7-2 CASSWTSGSFNEQFF
TRBV28 CASSPETDTQYF
TRBV6-1 CASSAQGNNEQFF
TRBV5-4 CASTGGPINTEAFF
TRBV6-5 CASSRQEGGETQYF
TRBV11-2 CASSLSPGQAAPETQYF
TRBV19 CASSISQNTEAFF
TRBV28 CASSLGGRVYEQYF